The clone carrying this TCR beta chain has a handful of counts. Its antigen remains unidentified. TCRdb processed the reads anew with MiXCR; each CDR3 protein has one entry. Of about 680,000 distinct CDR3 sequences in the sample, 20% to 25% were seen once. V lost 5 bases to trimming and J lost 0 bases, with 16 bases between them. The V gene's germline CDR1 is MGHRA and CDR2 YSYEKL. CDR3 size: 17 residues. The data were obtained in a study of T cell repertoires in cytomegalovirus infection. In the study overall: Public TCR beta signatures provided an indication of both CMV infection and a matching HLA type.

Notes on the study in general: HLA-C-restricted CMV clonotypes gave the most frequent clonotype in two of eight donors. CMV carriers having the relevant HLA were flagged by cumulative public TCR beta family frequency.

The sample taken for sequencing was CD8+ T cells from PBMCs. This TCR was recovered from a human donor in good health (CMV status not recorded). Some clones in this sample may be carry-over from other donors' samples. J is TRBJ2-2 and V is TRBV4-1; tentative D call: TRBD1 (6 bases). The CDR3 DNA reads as TGCGCCAGCAGCTCGGGTGGGGGCCCCCCGAACACCGGGGAGCTGTTTTTT. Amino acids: CASSSGGGPPNTGELFF.